The 8 T cell receptor beta chains reported below all come from one sample, sequenced in a study of memory CD4+ T cells and cytomegalovirus serostatus. Data came from immunoSEQ multiplex PCR; TCRdb stores just in-frame clones and leaves some out. The repertoire holds 45,000 to 70,000 clones, with more than 70% as singletons. The sort gate was single viable CD3+CD4+CD8-CD45RO+ cells for memory CD4+ T cells. Sequenced: memory CD4+ T cells from blood. These receptors were obtained from an adult in good health and CMV-seronegative. Some clones in this sample may be carry-over from other donors' samples.

A single count supports this clone. The CDR3 region is CASSIQGARTTGELFF. Written as DNA, the CDR3 is TGTGCCAGCAGTATACAGGGGGCCAGAACAACCGGGGAGCTGTTTTTT. The genes are TRBV27 and TRBJ2-2; 9 bases agree with TRBD1. V was pared by 5 bases and J by 5 bases, with 9 bases of the junction left unmatched. The CDR3 has 16 amino acids. Germline CDR1 reads MNHEY; CDR2 reads SMNVEV (reference sequence).

The V and J genes are TRBV6-5 and TRBJ2-1; 11 positions agree with TRBD2. CDR1 and CDR2 (germline): MNHEY, SVGAGI. V lost 2 bases and J lost 7; bases outside the gene matches: 7. The CDR3 is made up of 16 amino acids. The CDR3 DNA reads TGTGCCAGCAGTTACACCCCGGGACTAGCGGTAAATGAGCAGTTCTTC. Translating gives CASSYTPGLAVNEQFF.

This clone was counted only a few times. V gene TRBV28 combines with J gene TRBJ1-1, with D tentatively TRBD1 (5 bases). Germline loops: CDR1 MDHEN, CDR2 SYDVKM. This CDR3 has 12 residues. V lost 7 bases and J lost 6, with 12 bases in between. The CDR3 DNA reads TGTGCCAGCAAGGGGAGTCTCTCTGAAGCTTTCTTT. Amino acid sequence: CASKGSLSEAFF.

This clone was counted a single time. Other DNA sequences within the sample encode an identical CDR3. The chain has TRBV30 and TRBJ1-2; D remains ambiguous. CDR3 size: 13 residues. With 2 bases removed from V and 1 base from J, the gap between germline ends came to 8 bases. Germline CDR1 reads GTSNPN; CDR2 reads SVGIG (reference sequence). The CDR3 DNA is TGTGCCTGGAGTCTAGGGATTAACTATGGCTACACCTTC. This encodes CAWSLGINYGYTF.

The chain couples TRBV29-1 to TRBJ1-1; a weak D match, TRBD1 (6 bases). Germline V gene data show CDR1 as SQVTM and CDR2 as ANQGSEA. V lost 4 bases to trimming and J lost 0 bases, with 12 bases between them. This CDR3 region has 14 residues. CDR3 amino acids: CSVVRGIVNTEAFF. CDR3 nucleotides: TGCAGCGTTGTGAGGGGGATCGTGAACACTGAAGCTTTCTTT.

The V gene is TRBV6-6, the J gene TRBJ1-2; 7 bases align to TRBD1. Looked up from germline, CDR1 is MNHNY and CDR2 is SVGAGI (reference sequence). Losses at the gene ends were 4 bases for V and 3 bases for J; bases not matched to a gene: 2. CDR3 length: 13 residues. The CDR3 sequence: CASSSTGDYGYTF. Here the CDR3 DNA reads TGTGCCAGCAGTTCAACAGGGGACTATGGCTACACCTTC.

The V and J genes are TRBV5-1 and TRBJ2-3; 8 bases fit TRBD1. J lost 4 bases, V lost 4 bases, and 8 bases had no gene match. Germline loops: CDR1 SGHRS, CDR2 YFSETQ. CDR3 length equals 15 residues. The CDR3 DNA follows: TGCGCCAGCAGCACCGGACAGGGACAAGCAGATACGCAGTATTTT. The encoded protein is CASSTGQGQADTQYF.

The CDR3 protein is CASSLGTTTYEQYF. DNA of the CDR3: TGCGCCAGCAGCTTGGGGACTACTACCTACGAGCAGTACTTC. The chain couples TRBV5-1 to TRBJ2-7, with D possibly TRBD2 on 6 matching bases. This CDR3 comprises 14 residues. CDR1 SGHRS and CDR2 YFSETQ come from the germline V gene. Trimming took off 0 bases at V and 2 bases at J, with 9 bases between the two ends.